This passage covers 29 T cell receptor beta chains from one sample sequenced in a study of T cell responses to AZD1222 COVID-19 vaccine. Sequencing used immunoSEQ multiplex PCR; TCRdb keeps in-frame clones, though not all of them. In the table there are 100,000 to 120,000 clones, around 90% of which are singletons. The sequencing used peripheral blood, collected on day 0 of AZD1222 vaccination. These receptors all stem from an adult in good health.

This chain connects TRBV4-1 to TRBJ2-3; 10 nucleotides align to TRBD1. This CDR3 is 16 amino acids long. Germline V gives CDR1 MGHRA, CDR2 YSYEKL. The ends lost 1 base at V and 0 bases at J; junction bases unmatched: 1. CDR3 sequence: CASSQGGQGSTDTQYF. CDR3 nucleotide sequence: TGCGCCAGCAGCCAAGGGGGACAGGGGAGCACAGATACGCAGTATTTT.

J is TRBJ2-5 and V is TRBV24-1; D call uncertain. Trimming removed 3 bases at V and 1 base at J, with 11 bases between. CDR3 length: 15 amino acids. The germline gives CDR1 KGHDR, CDR2 SFDVKD. The CDR3 protein is CATSDPALAQETQYF. The CDR3 nucleotides read TGTGCCACCAGTGATCCTGCCTTGGCCCAAGAGACCCAGTACTTC.

V usage is TRBV7-9 and J usage is TRBJ1-6; maybe TRBD1 (6 bases). There are 14 residues in the CDR3. Trimming left V 3 bases short and J 7 bases short, with 10 bases between. The germline gives CDR1 SEHNR, CDR2 FQNEAQ (reference sequence). In DNA, the CDR3 is TGTGCCAGCAGCTTGACAGGCCTAAATTCACCCCTCCACTTT. Translating gives CASSLTGLNSPLHF.

The genes are TRBV10-3 and TRBJ2-5; the D is unclear. CDR3 length: 13 amino acids. V lost 9 bases and J 1 base, leaving 12 bases between the germline ends. Germline V gene sequence: CDR1 ENHRY, CDR2 SYGVKD. This chain's CDR3 is CAIAENVQETQYF. The CDR3 nucleotides are TGTGCCATTGCAGAGAATGTCCAAGAGACCCAGTACTTC.

V gene TRBV6-1 combines with J gene TRBJ2-3; possibly TRBD1 for D (5 bases). This CDR3 is 16 amino acids long. Germline CDR1 is MNHNS and CDR2 is SASEGT. The V end lost 2 bases, the J end lost 6 bases, and 18 bases lay between the germline ends. CDR3: CASSEPGSGVADTQYF. In DNA, the CDR3 is TGTGCCAGCAGTGAACCAGGGTCTGGGGTCGCTGATACGCAGTATTTT.

The chain has TRBV6-6 and TRBJ1-3; 7 bases agree with TRBD1. Germline V gene sequence: CDR1 MNHNY, CDR2 SVGAGI (reference sequence). The CDR3 totals 17 residues. The V gene end was trimmed by 5 bases and the J gene end by 0 bases; junction bases not matched to a gene: 10. Here the CDR3 DNA reads TGTGCCAGCAGTCAGGTTTTAGGGACAGCCTCTGGAAACACCATATATTTT. Translating it yields CASSQVLGTASGNTIYF.

This sequence joins TRBV7-7 and TRBJ2-5; 7 bases agree with TRBD2. Germline loops: CDR1 SSHAT, CDR2 FNYEAQ (reference sequence). Unmatched junction bases numbered 5, after V lost 5 bases and J lost 5 bases. The CDR3 is made up of 13 amino acids. CDR3 sequence reads: CASSHRDYETQYF. The CDR3 DNA follows: TGTGCCAGCAGCCACCGGGACTACGAGACCCAGTACTTC.

J is TRBJ2-2 and V is TRBV21-1; TRBD2 reflects the table's D call only, with no check against the DNA. TRBV21-1 is assigned pseudogene status. The CDR3 runs 14 residues. The CDR3 reads CASSKVSEGGELFF. Written as DNA, the CDR3 is TGTGCCAGCAGCAAAGTGAGCGAGGGCGGGGAGCTGTTTTTT.

The CDR3 is CASSLTAEYGYTF. The CDR3 region has the DNA TGTGCCAGCAGCTTGACAGCTGAATATGGCTACACCTTC. The chain has TRBV11-2 and TRBJ1-2, with D maybe TRBD1 (5 bases). This CDR3 spans 13 amino acids. Germline loops: CDR1 SGHAT, CDR2 FQNNGV. V lost 3 bases to trimming and J lost 5 bases, with 10 bases between them.

This clone was recorded once. J is TRBJ2-7 and V is TRBV10-1; 9 bases are shared with TRBD1. This CDR3 region has 13 residues. With V trimmed by 10 bases and J by 0 bases, 4 bases remained unmatched. Germline CDR1 WNHNN, CDR2 SYGVQD (reference sequence). The CDR3 bases are TGCGCCACGGGGACAGGGCTCTCCTACGAGCAGTACTTC. It encodes CATGTGLSYEQYF.

This clone was seen more than once but under ten times. V gene TRBV2 combines with J gene TRBJ1-2; the match to TRBD1 covers 8 bases. Trimming took 5 bases from V and 1 from J; bases not matched to a gene: 6. The germline V gene encodes CDR1 SNHLY and CDR2 FYNNEI. The CDR3 has 15 residues. This CDR3 reads CASSPDRAINYGYTF. CDR3 nucleotides: TGTGCCAGCAGTCCGGACAGGGCAATTAACTATGGCTACACCTTC.

The rearrangement joins TRBV6-5 to TRBJ1-5; maybe TRBD1 (5 bases). This CDR3 spans 15 amino acids. Germline-derived CDR1 and CDR2 are MNHEY and SVGAGI. V lost 6 bases and J 0 bases, leaving 12 bases between the germline ends. The CDR3 DNA reads as TGTGCCAGCAGCAAGGGACCTTATAGCAATCAGCCCCAGCATTTT. Translating gives CASSKGPYSNQPQHF.

The chain uses TRBV7-6 and TRBJ2-1; D uncertain. The length of the CDR3 is 15 residues. V was pared by 6 bases and J by 0 bases, with 12 bases between. Germline V gene lookup returns CDR1 SGHVS and CDR2 FNYEAQ. This CDR3 reads CASSPEAISYNEQFF. The CDR3 coding sequence is TGTGCCAGCAGTCCCGAGGCTATCTCCTACAATGAGCAGTTCTTC.

The CDR3 here is CASSQYGESNEKLFF. DNA of the CDR3: TGCGCCAGCAGCCAATATGGGGAGAGTAACGAAAAACTGTTTTTT. This chain connects TRBV4-1 to TRBJ1-4; no clear D. The CDR3 consists of 15 residues. Germline CDR1 is MGHRA and CDR2 is YSYEKL. The germline V and J ends were trimmed by 2 bases and 8 bases, with 15 bases remaining between them.

The rearrangement links TRBV7-8 to TRBJ1-5; TRBD1 agrees at 9 bases. The germline V gene has CDR1 SGHVS and CDR2 FQNEAQ. V lost 4 bases and J lost 3; bases outside the gene matches: 16. The CDR3 covers 19 residues. CDR3 region: CASSSFPGQGDGNNQPQHF. CDR3 nucleotide sequence: TGTGCCAGCAGCTCTTTTCCGGGACAGGGAGATGGTAACAATCAGCCCCAGCATTTT.

This clone was recorded once. The chain employs TRBV28 and TRBJ1-1; tentative D call: TRBD1 (5 bases). The V end was cut by 6 bases, the J end by 0 bases, with 11 bases between. This CDR3 has 14 amino acids. Germline lookup yields CDR1 MDHEN and CDR2 SYDVKM. The CDR3 loop is CASRETGLNTEAFF. CDR3 nucleotides: TGTGCCAGCAGAGAAACAGGACTGAACACTGAAGCTTTCTTT. Looking up the rest from reference TRBV28 and TRBJ1-1 gives the full variable domain: DVKVTQSSRYLVKRTGEKVFLECVQDMDHENMFWYRQDPGLGLRLIYFSYDVKMKEKGDIPEGYSVSREKKERFSLILESASTNQTSMYLCASRETGLNTEAFFGQGTRLTVV.

This clone was counted at least ten times. This rearrangement joins TRBV2 to TRBJ2-7; 10 bases line up with TRBD1. The V gene end was trimmed by 7 bases and the J gene end by 6 bases; junction bases not matched to a gene: 3. Per germline, CDR1 SNHLY and CDR2 FYNNEI. This CDR3 contains 12 residues. This CDR3 reads CASTGQGFEQYF. The CDR3 nucleotides read TGTGCCAGCACGGGACAGGGGTTCGAGCAGTACTTC.

This sequence joins TRBV2 and TRBJ2-2; 7 positions match TRBD2. J gave up 4 bases and V 7 bases, and 6 bases lay outside the gene matches. Germline V CDR1 and CDR2: SNHLY, FYNNEI. The CDR3 totals 14 residues. The CDR3 sequence: CASTLGGGTGELFF. The CDR3 DNA is TGTGCCAGCACCCTTGGGGGGGGCACCGGGGAGCTGTTTTTT.

The CDR3 region is CASSLVAGYGYTF. The CDR3 DNA reads TGTGCCAGCAGCTTGGTTGCAGGCTATGGCTACACCTTC. This chain uses TRBV5-6 with TRBJ1-2; D gene uncertain. The V and J ends lost 0 bases and 4 bases respectively, with 7 bases between them. This CDR3 is 13 amino acids long. The germline V gene has CDR1 SGHDT and CDR2 YYEEEE.

This clone showed up just a few times. The same CDR3 also results from other DNA sequences found in this sample. The chain has TRBV5-6 and TRBJ1-4; 7 bases align to TRBD1. This CDR3 has 15 residues. CDR1 SGHDT and CDR2 YYEEEE come from the germline V gene. V lost 3 bases and J lost 0; bases outside the gene matches: 2. CDR3 nucleotides: TGTGCCAGCAGCTGGGACAGCGCAACTAATGAAAAACTGTTTTTT. Translating it yields CASSWDSATNEKLFF. Using reference TRBV5-6 and TRBJ1-4 for the parts outside the CDR3, the full variable domain is DAGVTQSPTHLIKTRGQQVTLRCSPKSGHDTVSWYQQALGQGPQFIFQYYEEEERQRGNFPDRFSGHQFPNYSSELNVNALLLGDSALYLCASSWDSATNEKLFFGSGTQLSVL.

The CDR3: CASSHGQGETYGYTF. As DNA, the CDR3 is TGCGCCAGCAGCCACGGACAGGGGGAGACCTATGGCTACACCTTC. The chain couples TRBV5-1 to TRBJ1-2; 10 nucleotides align to TRBD1. The germline V gene encodes CDR1 SGHRS and CDR2 YFSETQ. Losses at the gene ends were 4 bases for V and 4 bases for J; bases not matched to a gene: 7. The CDR3 spans 15 residues.

This sequence joins TRBV18 and TRBJ2-7; possible D gene TRBD1, 6 bases. V was pared by 2 bases and J by 2 bases, with 16 bases between. Germline CDR1 and CDR2: KGHSH and LQKENI. The CDR3 is made up of 16 amino acids. The CDR3 DNA is TGTGCCAGCTCACCAGGACCGACAGGATGGGCCTACGAGCAGTACTTC. It codes for CASSPGPTGWAYEQYF.

The chain has TRBV7-9 and TRBJ2-1, with unresolved D. The V end was cut by 5 bases, the J end by 6 bases, with 14 bases between. CDR1 is SEHNR and CDR2 is FQNEAQ in the germline V gene (reference sequence). This CDR3 contains 14 residues. This CDR3 is CASSNLGLGNEQFF. The CDR3 nucleotides read TGTGCCAGCAGCAACTTAGGGTTGGGCAATGAGCAGTTCTTC.

This clone qualifies as medium-sized. The rearrangement joins TRBV19 to TRBJ2-7; D gene uncertain. Trimming left V 6 bases short and J 6 bases short, with 15 bases between. The CDR3 runs 13 residues. The germline gives CDR1 LNHDA, CDR2 SQIVND (reference sequence). The CDR3 here is CASSSGTALEQYF. The DNA of the CDR3 is TGTGCCAGTAGCTCTGGCACAGCTCTCGAGCAGTACTTC.

The chain carries TRBV19 and TRBJ1-2, with D unclear. Trimming left V 6 bases short and J 2 bases short, with 7 bases between. The CDR3 totals 12 residues. CDR1 and CDR2 (germline): LNHDA, SQIVND (reference sequence). The DNA of the CDR3 is TGTGCCAGTAGGGGGTTCAACTATGGCTACACCTTC. Residues: CASRGFNYGYTF.

DNA for the CDR3: TGTGCCAGCAGCTTGAATGAGTACGAGCAGTACTTC. Protein product: CASSLNEYEQYF. The V and J genes are TRBV5-5 and TRBJ2-7; the D is unclear. Trimming pared 1 base from V and 4 bases from J, leaving 6 bases between. The CDR3 consists of 12 residues. In germline, CDR1 is SGHKS, CDR2 YYEKEE (reference sequence).

This clone has a single count. The chain joins TRBV5-1 to TRBJ1-3; 9 bases are a match to TRBD1. Germline trimming cut 4 bases from V and 0 bases from J; bases unmatched to any gene: 5. The germline V gene encodes CDR1 SGHRS and CDR2 YFSETQ. This CDR3 contains 16 residues. CDR3 protein: CASSLLDRGSGNTIYF. The CDR3 region has the DNA TGCGCCAGCAGCCTCCTGGACAGGGGCTCTGGAAACACCATATATTTT.

V and J are TRBV5-1 and TRBJ1-2, with D unclear. V shed 4 bases and J shed 0 bases, with 13 bases lying between them. This CDR3 contains 15 residues. Germline CDR1 SGHRS, CDR2 YFSETQ. The CDR3: CASSPGTQANYGYTF. The DNA for the CDR3 is TGCGCCAGCAGCCCGGGCACACAAGCTAACTATGGCTACACCTTC.

The genes are TRBV18 and TRBJ1-1, with no clear D. Trimming removed 4 bases at V and 6 bases at J, with 18 bases between. CDR1 is KGHSH, CDR2 LQKENI, per germline. This CDR3 spans 15 amino acids. CDR3 region: CASSLWTDRTAEAFF. The CDR3 nucleotides read TGTGCCAGCTCACTCTGGACGGACCGAACGGCTGAAGCTTTCTTT.